The 30 T cell receptor beta chains presented below share a single source sample, sequenced in a study of cytomegalovirus exposure and HLA in healthy donors. The PCR employed 60 Vbeta primers together with 13 Jbeta primers. The data were produced by immunoSEQ multiplex PCR, yet TCRdb's version contains in-frame clones alone and is incomplete. The sample contains under 150,000 clones, 75% to 85% of which appear only once. Sequenced input: PBMCs. The receptors shown here come from a man aged 25 to 45 in good health and CMV-seropositive.

The count of this clone is one. V usage is TRBV15 and J usage is TRBJ1-5, with D unclear. V lost 0 bases to trimming and J lost 1 base, with 10 bases between them. Germline values: CDR1 LNHNV, CDR2 YYDKDF (reference sequence). The CDR3 covers 16 residues. Here the CDR3 reads CATSRETTGSNQPQHF. In nucleotides, the CDR3 is TGTGCCACCAGCAGAGAGACTACGGGAAGCAATCAGCCCCAGCATTTT.

The chain links TRBV2 to TRBJ2-7; possible D gene TRBD1, 6 bases. Germline assignment: CDR1 SNHLY and CDR2 FYNNEI. V lost 6 bases and J lost 3, with 15 bases in between. The CDR3 contains 14 residues. The CDR3 DNA sequence: TGTGCCAGCAGGCCGGGACACGTAGACTACGAGCAGTACTTC. The encoded protein is CASRPGHVDYEQYF.

The rearrangement uses TRBV11-3 and TRBJ2-3; 11 positions agree with TRBD2. The germline V gene encodes CDR1 SGHNT and CDR2 YENEEA. V trimming: 5 bases; J trimming: 6 bases; junction bases outside the gene matches: 7. The CDR3 has 15 residues. CDR3 amino acids: CASSAGSGRADTQYF. For the CDR3, the DNA is TGTGCCAGCAGCGCTGGTAGCGGGAGGGCCGATACGCAGTATTTT. Full variable domain (rest looked up from reference TRBV11-3 and TRBJ2-3): EAGVVQSPRYKIIEKKQPVAFWCNPISGHNTLYWYLQNLGQGPELLIRYENEEAVDDSQLPKDRFSAERLKGVDSTLKIQPAELGDSAVYLCASSAGSGRADTQYFGPGTRLTVL.

As regards this clone: One junction end does not reproduce the germline sequence, and a read error may be involved. The chain is built from TRBV7-7 and TRBJ2-1; 12 bases line up with TRBD2. In germline, CDR1 is SSHAT, CDR2 FNYEAQ (reference sequence). The CDR3 spans 16 residues. CDR3 sequence: CASSLAASGRAGEQFF. In nucleotides, the CDR3 is TGTGCTAGCAGCTTAGCGGCTAGCGGGAGGGCAGGTGAGCAGTTCTTC.

The table lists this clone with a count of one. J is TRBJ1-1 and V is TRBV7-3; D is unclear. Germline values: CDR1 SGHTA, CDR2 FQGTGA. The CDR3 totals 11 residues. The germline V and J ends were trimmed by 4 bases and 5 bases, with 5 bases remaining between them. CDR3: CASSSGTEAFF. DNA for the CDR3: TGTGCCAGCAGCTCCGGGACTGAAGCTTTCTTT.

Written as DNA, the CDR3 is TGTGCCAGCAGTGAATTATCCACGGCTGGGGCTAATTCACCCCTCCACTTT. This codes for CASSELSTAGANSPLHF. The chain recombines TRBV6-1 with TRBJ1-6; TRBD1 might be the D (5 bases). The CDR3 runs 17 residues. The germline CDR1 and CDR2 sequences are MNHNS and SASEGT. The ends were cut back, 2 bases at V and 6 bases at J, with 17 bases in the middle.

The chain carries TRBV6-5 and TRBJ1-4; D is unresolved. Germline lookup yields CDR1 MNHEY and CDR2 SVGAGI. The CDR3 has 12 amino acids. V shed 6 bases and J shed 8 bases, with 10 bases lying between them. CDR3 in amino acids: CASSSEGEKLFF. In nucleotides, the CDR3 is TGTGCCAGCAGCAGCGAGGGCGAAAAACTGTTTTTT.

In this sample, this clone turned up once. This sequence joins TRBV2 and TRBJ2-1, with D perhaps matching TRBD2 (5 bases). Per the germline V gene, CDR1 is SNHLY and CDR2 is FYNNEI. With 4 bases removed from V and 0 bases from J, the gap between germline ends came to 10 bases. This CDR3 contains 15 residues. The CDR3 nucleotides read TGTGCCAGCAGTGGCGGGCGAGGCTCCTACAATGAGCAGTTCTTC. This codes for CASSGGRGSYNEQFF.

This chain connects TRBV5-1 to TRBJ1-3; weak D call: TRBD1 (5 bases). Germline V gene sequence: CDR1 SGHRS, CDR2 YFSETQ. Trimming shortened V by 5 bases and J by 0 bases, and 9 bases separated the two germline ends. The CDR3 spans 14 residues. CDR3 residues: CASRGLNSGNTIYF. The CDR3 DNA reads as TGCGCCAGCAGGGGACTGAACTCTGGAAACACCATATATTTT.

The chain couples TRBV11-2 to TRBJ2-7; 12 bases fit TRBD2. Germline lookup yields CDR1 SGHAT and CDR2 FQNNGV. The CDR3 has 15 residues. Trimming removed 5 bases from V and 5 bases from J; junction bases left unmatched: 7. The CDR3 loop reads CASSPLAGGPNEQYF. DNA for the CDR3: TGTGCCAGCAGCCCCCTAGCGGGAGGGCCAAACGAGCAGTACTTC.

The chain carries TRBV7-6 and TRBJ2-2, with a tentative D call TRBD2 (5 bases). The CDR3 runs to 15 residues. Trimming took off 4 bases at V and 2 bases at J, with 11 bases between the two ends. The germline V gene encodes CDR1 SGHVS and CDR2 FNYEAQ. Here the CDR3 DNA reads TGTGCCAGCAGCTCAGACGGGGAAAACACCGGGGAGCTGTTTTTT. It encodes CASSSDGENTGELFF.

The chain employs TRBV5-7 and TRBJ1-2, with D possibly TRBD1 on 6 matching bases. TRBV5-7 qualifies as an ORF whose function is uncertain. The V gene lost 5 bases and the J gene lost 4 bases, with 24 bases spanning the gap. This CDR3 is built from 17 residues. The CDR3 coding sequence is TGTGCCAGCAGTAACACAACACAGGGCGTAGGTTGCTATGGCTACACCTTC. This gives the protein CASSNTTQGVGCYGYTF.

As to this clone: The junction departs from the called germline gene at one end, perhaps through a read error. The chain combines TRBV20-1 with TRBJ2-3, with D perhaps TRBD2 (6 bases). CDR1 is DFQATT, CDR2 SNEGSKA, per germline (reference sequence). This CDR3 has 10 residues. The CDR3 bases are TGCAGTGCTAGGGGGTTAGCGGAGGGTTTT. Protein: CSARGLAEGF.

As DNA, the CDR3 is TGTGCCAGCAGCCCGGGACAGGTCCAAGAGACCCAGTACTTC. As protein: CASSPGQVQETQYF. The chain is built from TRBV9 and TRBJ2-5; 8 nucleotides match TRBD1. V lost 4 bases, J lost 1 base, and 3 bases stayed unmatched. The CDR3 spans 14 residues. Germline-derived CDR1 and CDR2 are SGDLS and YYNGEE.

This clone has only one observation. The gene calls are TRBV7-2 and TRBJ2-4; possible D gene TRBD1, 6 bases. CDR1 SGHTA and CDR2 FQGNSA come from the germline V gene. This CDR3 region has 16 residues. Trimming left V 3 bases short and J 8 bases short, with 20 bases between. The CDR3 spells CASSLRGGGSKDIQYF. In DNA form, the CDR3 reads TGTGCCAGCAGCTTGAGGGGTGGGGGCTCTAAAGACATTCAGTACTTC.

The rearrangement links TRBV13 to TRBJ1-2, with TRBD1 matching 7 bases. In germline, CDR1 is PRHDT, CDR2 FYEKMQ (reference sequence). CDR3 length: 15 residues. V shed 0 bases, J shed 4 bases, and the junction held 5 bases outside the gene matches. CDR3 coding DNA: TGTGCCAGCAGCTTAGGAGGTCGACAGGGCTATGGCTACACCTTC. It translates to CASSLGGRQGYGYTF.

This chain joins TRBV29-1 and TRBJ2-1; 14 bases align to TRBD2. Germline CDR1 and CDR2: SQVTM and ANQGSEA. V lost 7 bases and J lost 7; bases outside the gene matches: 3. The CDR3 is 13 amino acids. The CDR3 reads CSGGLAGANEQFF. The CDR3 bases are TGCAGCGGGGGACTAGCGGGAGCAAATGAGCAGTTCTTC.

The V call is TRBV5-4, the J call TRBJ1-1; TRBD1 is a possible D gene (5 bases). Trimming took 1 base from V and 4 from J, leaving 11 bases between them. This CDR3 is 14 amino acids long. From germline, CDR1 is SGHNT and CDR2 YYREEE (reference sequence). This CDR3 is CASSLIGEGTEAFF. The CDR3 DNA follows: TGTGCCAGCAGCTTGATAGGGGAGGGCACTGAAGCTTTCTTT. The full variable domain, with the rest looked up from reference TRBV5-4 and TRBJ1-1, is ETGVTQSPTHLIKTRGQQVTLRCSSQSGHNTVSWYQQALGQGPQFIFQYYREEENGRGNFPPRFSGLQFPNYSSELNVNALELDDSALYLCASSLIGEGTEAFFGQGTRLTVV.

The chain is built from TRBV5-1 and TRBJ1-2; D not certain. The germline V gene encodes CDR1 SGHRS and CDR2 YFSETQ. V dropped 1 base and J dropped 1 base, with 11 bases sitting between them. The CDR3 totals 15 residues. The CDR3 DNA reads as TGCGCCAGCAGCTTGTTCGCGTCAATTAACTATGGCTACACCTTC. Translated: CASSLFASINYGYTF.

This chain joins TRBV11-3 and TRBJ2-3; 8 nucleotides align to TRBD1. Trimming at V came to 4 bases and at J to 3 bases, leaving 6 bases not matched to a gene. CDR3 length: 15 amino acids. The germline V gene encodes CDR1 SGHNT and CDR2 YENEEA. Here the CDR3 DNA reads TGTGCCAGCAGCTCCGGGACAGGCGGGACAGATACGCAGTATTTT. Its protein is CASSSGTGGTDTQYF.

The chain joins TRBV11-2 to TRBJ2-7; 7 bases are a match to TRBD1. Germline loops: CDR1 SGHAT, CDR2 FQNNGV. The V and J ends lost 4 bases and 4 bases, in that order; junction bases with no gene match: 10. The CDR3 runs to 15 residues. The CDR3 here is CASSSPRDRSYEQYF. The CDR3 DNA reads as TGTGCCAGCAGCTCCCCCAGGGACAGAAGTTACGAGCAGTACTTC.

The V call is TRBV18, the J call TRBJ2-7; D perhaps matches TRBD1 (6 bases). V was clipped by 3 bases and J by 0 bases, with 15 bases between them. This CDR3 region has 16 residues. Per germline, CDR1 KGHSH and CDR2 LQKENI. The CDR3 coding sequence is TGTGCCAGCTCACCCCCCGGGACAAGGAGCTCCTACGAGCAGTACTTC. Protein sequence: CASSPPGTRSSYEQYF.

The V and J genes are TRBV28 and TRBJ1-2; 11 positions match TRBD1. CDR3 length: 15 amino acids. V dropped 5 bases and J dropped 1; count of bases not matched to a gene: 3. Germline V gives CDR1 MDHEN, CDR2 SYDVKM. The CDR3 region is CASSPGTGGNYGYTF. The DNA for the CDR3 is TGTGCCAGCAGTCCAGGGACAGGGGGTAACTATGGCTACACCTTC.

The V and J genes are TRBV5-1 and TRBJ2-3, with 8 bases fitting TRBD2. The germline gives CDR1 SGHRS, CDR2 YFSETQ. Trimming cost V 0 bases and J 2 bases; bases outside gene matches: 2. The CDR3 spans 15 residues. CDR3 region: CASSLAGGPTDTQYF. The DNA for the CDR3 is TGCGCCAGCAGCTTGGCGGGGGGGCCCACAGATACGCAGTATTTT.

A remark on this clone: Other DNA sequences in the sample encode the same CDR3. The chain has TRBV4-2 and TRBJ2-7; 9 bases are shared with TRBD1. CDR1 and CDR2 (germline): LGHNA, YNFKEQ. V trimming: 1 base; J trimming: 2 bases; junction bases outside the gene matches: 3. The CDR3 runs 15 residues. The CDR3 nucleotides are TGTGCCAGCAGCCAAGTGGGGACAGGGCCCTACGAGCAGTACTTC. This encodes CASSQVGTGPYEQYF.

This clone occurred a few times. The chain uses TRBV19 and TRBJ1-3; 7 positions agree with TRBD1. Germline CDR1 LNHDA, CDR2 SQIVND (reference sequence). This CDR3 region has 16 residues. Unmatched junction bases numbered 12, after V lost 6 bases and J lost 4 bases. CDR3 nucleotide sequence: TGTGCCAGTAGGACCGACAGGGAACTTCACGGAAACACCATATATTTT. Protein: CASRTDRELHGNTIYF.

The chain carries TRBV9 and TRBJ2-2; D is undetermined. The CDR3 extends over 13 amino acids. Germline V lookup: CDR1 SGDLS, CDR2 YYNGEE. Trimming pared 7 bases from V and 3 bases from J, leaving 10 bases between. The CDR3 loop reads CASVDQDTGELFF. The CDR3 DNA reads as TGTGCCAGCGTCGATCAGGACACCGGGGAGCTGTTTTTT. The full variable domain, in which reference TRBV9 and TRBJ2-2 provide the parts outside the CDR3, is DSGVTQTPKHLITATGQRVTLRCSPRSGDLSVYWYQQSLDQGLQFLIQYYNGEERAKGNILERFSAQQFPDLHSELNLSSLELGDSALYFCASVDQDTGELFFGEGSRLTVL.

The chain employs TRBV1 and TRBJ2-3; the table's D call of TRBD2 was not tested on the DNA. TRBV1 is noted as a pseudogene. The CDR3 runs to 18 residues. The CDR3: CTSSQELAGAPSTDTQYF. The DNA for the CDR3 is TGCACCAGCAGCCAAGAACTAGCGGGGGCCCCTAGCACAGATACGCAGTATTTT.

The chain has TRBV19 and TRBJ2-7; the match to TRBD2 covers 12 bases. Per germline, CDR1 LNHDA and CDR2 SQIVND (reference sequence). The CDR3 is 16 amino acids. V shed 5 bases, J shed 2 bases, and the junction held 7 bases outside the gene matches. CDR3 nucleotides: TGTGCCAGTAGTGGATGGACTAGCGGGGTTACCTACGAGCAGTACTTC. Translated, it gives CASSGWTSGVTYEQYF. Complete variable domain (other parts from reference TRBV19 and TRBJ2-7): DGGITQSPKYLFRKEGQNVTLSCEQNLNHDAMYWYRQDPGQGLRLIYYSQIVNDFQKGDIAEGYSVSREKKESFPLTVTSAQKNPTAFYLCASSGWTSGVTYEQYFGPGTRLTVT.

V and J are TRBV6-5 and TRBJ2-5, with 7 bases fitting TRBD2. The CDR3 length is 15 residues. Germline V lookup: CDR1 MNHEY, CDR2 SVGAGI. J gave up 5 bases and V 6 bases, and 12 bases lay outside the gene matches. This CDR3 reads CASRLGSGVLETQYF. Here the CDR3 DNA reads TGTGCCAGCAGGCTCGGGAGCGGGGTGTTGGAGACCCAGTACTTC.